This paragraph reports one T cell receptor beta chain. Antigen specificity is unknown. Germline V gene sequence: CDR1 MGHRA, CDR2 YSYEKL. V was cut by 2 bases and J by 2 bases, with 10 bases left in between. This CDR3 has 15 amino acids. The sample belongs to a study of OX40 agonist ivuxolimab in advanced cancers. For the study at large: There were three patients with partial responses, one having hepatocellular carcinoma and two cutaneous melanoma.

Overall study results and limits: No determination was made of the antigen specificity of the expanded peripheral T cells. Normalized T-cell clonal expansion was also low in some nonresponders. Circulating CD4+ and CD8+ T cells showed clonal expansion by week 6 at 0.1 to 3.0 mg/kg.

Produced via immunoSEQ multiplex PCR; TCRdb's table is partial and in-frame only. The data show some 74,000 clones, approximately 94% seen once. The gene calls are TRBV4-1 and TRBJ2-1; D is uncertain. The receptor was isolated from an adult with an advanced solid tumor such as melanoma, head and neck, liver or kidney cancer. The input for sequencing was CD4+ or CD8+ T cells sorted from blood, taken in a trial of the OX40 agonist ivuxolimab. CDR3 sequence: CASSQPDLPYNEQFF. In DNA form, the CDR3 reads TGCGCCAGCAGCCAACCGGACCTCCCCTACAATGAGCAGTTCTTC.